The 32 T cell receptor beta chains listed next were all sequenced from one sample in a study of blood T cells in healthy people across ages (dated by TCRdb to between 2014 and 2017). The protocol used for the library was 5' RACE. TCRdb lists the instrument as Illumina HiSeq 2500. A second roughly 7 to 11 cycle PCR used a sample-barcoded 5' primer and a J-beta primer mix. Using fastp at Q25 and MiXCR, TCRdb reprocessed the public reads and kept productive beta chains. For every CDR3 protein sequence, its rows merge into one entry that carries the most common genes and DNA. Within this sample are some 1.4 million distinct CDR3 sequences, with 42% of them counted one time only. The top ten clonotypes cover roughly 7.9% of the sample. Sequenced: blood. These receptors all come from a young woman in good health.

The chain carries TRBV27 and TRBJ2-5, with D unclear. The CDR3 contains 13 residues. The V and J ends lost 5 bases and 11 bases respectively, with 18 bases between them. Germline V gene lookup returns CDR1 MNHEY and CDR2 SMNVEV (reference sequence). CDR3 protein: CASSGTFMGEQYF. CDR3 nucleotides: TGTGCCAGCAGTGGTACCTTCATGGGTGAGCAGTACTTC.

The rearrangement links TRBV10-3 to TRBJ1-5, with TRBD1 identical over 9 bases. V shed 2 bases, J shed 5 bases, and the junction held 1 base outside the gene matches. This CDR3 has 14 amino acids. Germline CDR1 reads ENHRY; CDR2 reads SYGVKD. CDR3 nucleotides: TGTGCCATCAGTGAGGGACAGGGGTATCAGCCCCAGCATTTT. Translating it yields CAISEGQGYQPQHF.

This clonotype was seen only a few times. A much larger clone is a single base away; this may be a read error. This sequence joins TRBV27 and TRBJ1-2; no definite D call. This CDR3 spans 11 amino acids. Germline V CDR1 and CDR2: MNHEY, SMNVEV (reference sequence). CDR3 DNA sequence: TGTGCCAGCAGTTCTAAATATGGCTACACCTTC. It translates to CASSSKYGYTF.

The rearrangement links TRBV19 to TRBJ2-7; 9 bases agree with TRBD1. The CDR3 spans 15 residues. CDR1 and CDR2 from the germline V gene are LNHDA and SQIVND (reference sequence). Trimming cost V 6 bases and J 1 base; bases outside gene matches: 7. The CDR3 DNA follows: TGTGCCAGTAGCATCACAGGGGGCATGTCCTACGAGCAGTACTTC. Protein sequence: CASSITGGMSYEQYF. Drawing the rest from reference TRBV19 and TRBJ2-7, the complete variable domain is DGGITQSPKYLFRKEGQNVTLSCEQNLNHDAMYWYRQDPGQGLRLIYYSQIVNDFQKGDIAEGYSVSREKKESFPLTVTSAQKNPTAFYLCASSITGGMSYEQYFGPGTRLTVT.

Only a few counts were recorded for this clonotype. The V gene is TRBV3-1, the J gene TRBJ2-7; 10 nucleotides match TRBD2. Germline trimming cut 4 bases from V and 6 bases from J; bases unmatched to any gene: 12. This CDR3 contains 16 residues. Germline CDR1 LGHDT, CDR2 YNNKEL (reference sequence). The chain's CDR3 is CASSRDYTAGGSEQYF. The CDR3 coding sequence is TGTGCCAGCAGCCGAGATTATACAGCGGGAGGGTCCGAGCAGTACTTC.

The chain carries TRBV4-1 and TRBJ2-3; D remains unclear. The V gene lost 1 base and the J gene lost 2 bases, with 19 bases spanning the gap. Germline-derived CDR1 and CDR2 are MGHRA and YSYEKL. The CDR3 runs to 18 residues. CDR3 DNA sequence: TGCGCCAGCAGCCAAGCTTGGGAATCCGGCTTACTCACAGATACGCAGTATTTT. Translation gives CASSQAWESGLLTDTQYF.

In its sample, this clonotype was seen a few times. This chain joins TRBV7-6 and TRBJ2-3; 8 nucleotides agree with TRBD2. From germline, CDR1 is SGHVS and CDR2 FNYEAQ. This CDR3 spans 16 amino acids. With V trimmed by 4 bases and J by 0 bases, 6 bases remained unmatched. The CDR3 DNA sequence: TGTGCCAGCAGCTCAGAGCGGGGGACCAGCACAGATACGCAGTATTTT. Translating it yields CASSSERGTSTDTQYF.

This clonotype was seen repeatedly, ten times or more. CDR3 nucleotide sequence: TGTGCCAGCAGCTTAGGACTAGCGGCTTACAATGAGCAGTTCTTC. It encodes CASSLGLAAYNEQFF. The gene calls are TRBV7-2 and TRBJ2-1; 9 positions match TRBD2. The V segment lost 1 base and the J segment 4 bases; nucleotides outside the gene matches: 2. This CDR3 comprises 15 residues. CDR1 is SGHTA, CDR2 FQGNSA, per germline.

The chain employs TRBV7-9 and TRBJ2-1; 9 nucleotides agree with TRBD2. After removal of 5 bases from V and 4 bases from J, the junction contained 9 bases not matched to a gene. CDR1 is SEHNR, CDR2 FQNEAQ, per germline (reference sequence). The CDR3 contains 16 residues. The CDR3 DNA sequence: TGTGCCAGCAGCCCATCTAGCGGGACCCTATACAATGAGCAGTTCTTC. Translating it yields CASSPSSGTLYNEQFF. Filled out from reference TRBV7-9 and TRBJ2-1, the complete variable domain reads DTGVSQNPRHKITKRGQNVTFRCDPISEHNRLYWYRQTLGQGPEFLTYFQNEAQLEKSRLLSDRFSAERPKGSFSTLEIQRTEQGDSAMYLCASSPSSGTLYNEQFFGPGTRLTVL.

The chain has TRBV12-3 or TRBV12-4 and TRBJ1-5; maybe TRBD1 (6 bases). The CDR3 spans 15 residues. V lost 8 bases and J 6 bases, leaving 20 bases between the germline ends. The CDR3 reads CASSPRGTLLQPQHF. In DNA, the CDR3 is TGTGCCAGCTCCCCAAGAGGGACATTGCTTCAGCCCCAGCATTTT.

The rearrangement links TRBV5-1 to TRBJ2-3; 9 positions agree with TRBD1. The CDR3 is made up of 17 amino acids. The germline gives CDR1 SGHRS, CDR2 YFSETQ. J gave up 2 bases and V 4 bases, and 11 bases lay outside the gene matches. The CDR3 DNA reads TGCGCCAGCAGCCTGGGCGCCGGGACAGGGTCCACAGATACGCAGTATTTT. Translation: CASSLGAGTGSTDTQYF.

In this sample, this clonotype turned up a few times. CDR3 sequence: CASSFGPPGSTDTQYF. CDR3 bases: TGTGCCAGCAGCTTTGGCCCCCCGGGGTCCACAGATACGCAGTATTTT. The chain joins TRBV7-6 to TRBJ2-3, with D maybe TRBD2 (5 bases). CDR3 length equals 16 residues. In germline, CDR1 is SGHVS, CDR2 FNYEAQ. V lost 3 bases and J 2 bases, leaving 15 bases between the germline ends.

The sample holds one count of this clonotype. An end of the junction does not agree with germline; a read error may underlie this. The chain is built from TRBV6-6 and TRBJ2-1; 9 bases are shared with TRBD1. This CDR3 has 15 amino acids. Germline CDR1 is MNHNY and CDR2 is SVGAGI (reference sequence). The CDR3: CASSRGGTGLNGQFF. CDR3 sequence (DNA): TGTGCCAGCAGTCGGGGAGGGACAGGGTTGAATGGGCAGTTCTTC.

In this sample, this clonotype turned up a few times. This chain uses TRBV5-1 with TRBJ2-7, with 9 bases fitting TRBD1. Unmatched junction bases numbered 6, after V lost 4 bases and J lost 4 bases. CDR1 is SGHRS, CDR2 YFSETQ, per germline. The length of the CDR3 is 14 residues. DNA of the CDR3: TGCGCCAGCAGCAGGGGACAGGGAATTTACGAGCAGTACTTC. It translates to CASSRGQGIYEQYF.

The rearrangement joins TRBV20-1 to TRBJ2-5, with TRBD2 identical over 11 bases. The CDR3 runs to 18 residues. From germline, CDR1 is DFQATT and CDR2 SNEGSKA (reference sequence). V was clipped by 0 bases and J by 2 bases; unmatched bases: 11. The DNA for the CDR3 is TGCAGTGCTAGAGATACGGGACTAGCGGTTTCTTTACAAGAGACCCAGTACTTC. Its translation is CSARDTGLAVSLQETQYF.

The chain links TRBV5-1 to TRBJ2-7, with 11 positions matching TRBD2. The tail of the sequence fits TRBJ2-5 better, so the J call may be wrong. From germline, CDR1 is SGHRS and CDR2 YFSETQ. The CDR3 extends over 16 amino acids. The CDR3 region has the DNA TGCGCCAGCAGCCTAGCGGGGGGCCCACAAGGGGAGACCCAGTACTTC. Residues: CASSLAGGPQGETQYF.

The chain couples TRBV5-1 to TRBJ2-5; no firm D call. V was cut by 4 bases and J by 2 bases, with 9 bases left in between. Germline values: CDR1 SGHRS, CDR2 YFSETQ. The CDR3 runs 13 residues. DNA for the CDR3: TGCGCCAGCAGCGTGCGGCAGCAAGAGACCCAGTACTTC. Translating gives CASSVRQQETQYF.

The chain joins TRBV28 to TRBJ1-2, with 8 positions matching TRBD1. The CDR3 length is 13 residues. The J segment lost 7 bases and the V segment lost 6 bases, leaving 7 bases of the junction unmatched. Germline CDR1 MDHEN, CDR2 SYDVKM. The DNA for the CDR3 is TGTGCCAGCAGCCACACAGGGGGATCTGGCTACACCTTC. Translated, it gives CASSHTGGSGYTF.

CDR3 nucleotides: TGTGCCAGCAGCCCCTCTGGCGGGGAGGTCGGCTACACCTTC. Its translation is CASSPSGGEVGYTF. This sequence joins TRBV6-6 and TRBJ1-2; D is unresolved. The ends were cut back, 6 bases at V and 8 bases at J, with 19 bases in the middle. The length of the CDR3 is 14 residues. Germline values: CDR1 MNHNY, CDR2 SVGAGI (reference sequence).

As regards this clonotype: At one end, the junction sequence differs from germline, possibly due to a read error. The chain recombines TRBV11-2 with TRBJ1-1; D call uncertain. There are 15 residues in the CDR3. Germline CDR1 and CDR2: SGHAT and FQNNGV. The CDR3 here is CASSLGSSLNAEAFF. In DNA, the CDR3 is TGTGCCAGCAGCTTAGGAAGTAGTCTGAACGCTGAAGCTTTCTTT. Combining the CDR3 with reference TRBV11-2 and TRBJ1-1 gives the whole variable domain EAGVAQSPRYKIIEKRQSVAFWCNPISGHATLYWYQQILGQGPKLLIQFQNNGVVDDSQLPKDRFSAERLKGVDSTLKIQPAKLEDSAVYLCASSLGSSLNAEAFFGQGTRLTVV.

Comment on this clonotype: Its ends do not fully match the called genes, so a read error is possible. The chain couples TRBV5-1 to TRBJ2-7, with D unresolved. The germline CDR1 and CDR2 sequences are SGHRS and YFSETQ. This CDR3 is 14 amino acids long. The CDR3, as DNA: TGCGCCAACAGCCTTCGGGCAGCATCCTACGAGCAGTACTTC. This sequence encodes CANSLRAASYEQYF. The entire variable domain, with the rest obtained from reference TRBV5-1 and TRBJ2-7, is as follows: KAGVTQTPRYLIKTRGQQVTLSCSPISGHRSVSWYQQTPGQGLQFLFEYFSETQRNKGNFPGRFSGRQFSNSRSEMNVSTLELGDSALYLCANSLRAASYEQYFGPGTRLTVT.

This clonotype was seen more than once but under ten times. V gene TRBV20-1 combines with J gene TRBJ2-5; D uncertain. CDR3 length: 12 residues. Germline CDR1 and CDR2: DFQATT and SNEGSKA (reference sequence). The ends were cut back, 1 base at V and 5 bases at J, with 8 bases in the middle. CDR3 coding DNA: TGCAGTGCTAGAGCCCCCACGGAGACCCAGTACTTC. Translating it yields CSARAPTETQYF.

The genes are TRBV9 and TRBJ2-5, with D tentatively TRBD1 (6 bases). The CDR3 is 15 amino acids. V was cut by 0 bases and J by 2 bases, with 11 bases left in between. CDR1 SGDLS and CDR2 YYNGEE come from the germline V gene. The CDR3 region has the DNA TGTGCCAGCAGCGTAGCTGCCCAGGGGCAAGAGACCCAGTACTTC. Translated, it gives CASSVAAQGQETQYF.

V and J are TRBV6-1 and TRBJ2-1; 10 bases are a match to TRBD1. Losses at the gene ends were 7 bases for V and 8 bases for J; bases not matched to a gene: 11. CDR3 length: 15 amino acids. Germline lookup yields CDR1 MNHNS and CDR2 SASEGT. The CDR3: CASTQRQGAVDEQFF. In nucleotides, the CDR3 is TGTGCCAGCACCCAGCGACAGGGGGCAGTGGATGAGCAGTTCTTC.

V usage is TRBV18 and J usage is TRBJ1-2; D is undetermined. Trimming stripped 1 base from V and 6 bases from J, with 12 bases between. The CDR3 extends over 14 amino acids. Germline-derived CDR1 and CDR2 are KGHSH and LQKENI. CDR3 region: CASSPRSGRDGYTF. The CDR3 DNA reads as TGTGCCAGCTCACCACGTTCCGGGAGGGATGGCTACACCTTC.

This chain joins TRBV27 and TRBJ2-3; D is unclear. V was cut by 2 bases and J by 1 base, with 10 bases left in between. The CDR3 runs 15 residues. Germline V gene sequence: CDR1 MNHEY, CDR2 SMNVEV (reference sequence). The CDR3 nucleotides read TGTGCCAGCAGTTTAGAACCGCTGGGCACAGATACGCAGTATTTT. It specifies CASSLEPLGTDTQYF.

This clonotype was seen only a few times. CDR3 residues: CASSAGTGGFGYTF. The CDR3 DNA is TGTGCCAGCAGCGCAGGGACAGGGGGCTTTGGCTACACCTTC. The V gene is TRBV9, the J gene TRBJ1-2; TRBD1 matches at 12 bases. This CDR3 has 14 residues. CDR1 and CDR2 (germline): SGDLS, YYNGEE. Trimming at V came to 3 bases and at J to 7 bases, leaving 4 bases not matched to a gene.

V usage is TRBV15 and J usage is TRBJ1-1; 7 bases match TRBD1. Trimming took 0 bases from V and 8 from J; bases not matched to a gene: 12. The CDR3 extends over 16 amino acids. CDR1 is LNHNV and CDR2 is YYDKDF in the germline V gene (reference sequence). The CDR3 reads CATSRDGTGANEEAFF. Here the CDR3 DNA reads TGTGCCACCAGCAGAGATGGAACAGGGGCGAACGAAGAAGCTTTCTTT.

The chain links TRBV10-3 to TRBJ2-3, with 11 bases aligning to TRBD2. The CDR3 runs to 14 residues. V was clipped by 9 bases and J by 8 bases; unmatched bases: 10. CDR1 and CDR2 from the germline V gene are ENHRY and SYGVKD. The CDR3 is CAISGGAGAGTQYF. CDR3 sequence (DNA): TGTGCCATTAGCGGGGGGGCCGGGGCAGGTACGCAGTATTTT.

In this sample, this clonotype turned up a few times. The chain has TRBV12-3 or TRBV12-4 and TRBJ2-1, with TRBD2 matching over 12 bases. CDR3 size: 15 residues. V lost 3 bases to trimming and J lost 9 bases; unmatched junction nucleotides: 6. Here the CDR3 reads CASSFRLAGASEQFF. The CDR3 DNA follows: TGTGCCAGCAGTTTTAGACTAGCGGGAGCATCTGAGCAGTTCTTC.

The DNA for the CDR3 is TGTGCCAGCAGCAGGACGGGCCACTCCTACGAGCAGTACTTC. This encodes CASSRTGHSYEQYF. The chain uses TRBV7-9 and TRBJ2-7; no firm D call. V gave up 5 bases and J gave up 0 bases, with 11 bases separating them. CDR1 and CDR2 from the germline V gene are SEHNR and FQNEAQ (reference sequence). CDR3 length equals 14 residues.

This clonotype has a single count. The chain combines TRBV5-1 with TRBJ2-5; possibly TRBD1 for D (5 bases). The end of the DNA is better explained by TRBJ2-7, so the J call may be wrong. From germline, CDR1 is SGHRS and CDR2 YFSETQ. The CDR3 contains 14 residues. The CDR3 protein is CASSLVSGADEQYF. The CDR3 DNA reads as TGCGCCAGCAGCTTGGTGAGTGGGGCCGACGAGCAGTACTTC.